The 21 T cell receptor beta chains below come from one sample, sequenced in a study of human T cells and chemical hapten exposure. Each CDR3 protein is one row after TCRdb ran MiXCR on the RACE reads. The sample yields around 80,000 distinct CDR3 sequences, 7% to 9% seen once. Time point denoted: healthy volunteer bleed at 6 weeks. Extraction of total RNA was performed on unfractionated whole blood. Sequenced sample: whole blood. These receptors came from a male donor in good health. Some clones in this sample may be carry-over from other donors' samples.

In this sample, this clonotype turned up a few times. The chain employs TRBV7-2 and TRBJ2-3; 12 bases are shared with TRBD2. Per germline, CDR1 SGHTA and CDR2 FQGNSA. The junction had 5 bases not matched to a gene; V was cut back by 4 bases and J by 6 bases. This CDR3 has 15 residues. The CDR3 reads CASSSLAGGRDTQYF. DNA for the CDR3: TGTGCCAGCAGCTCGCTAGCGGGGGGGCGGGATACGCAGTATTTT.

The chain uses TRBV12-3 or TRBV12-4 and TRBJ2-5; D call uncertain. V dropped 3 bases and J dropped 5 bases, with 4 bases sitting between them. This CDR3 is 11 amino acids long. CDR3 DNA sequence: TGTGCCAGCAGTTTTCGTGAGACCCAGTACTTC. Translation gives CASSFRETQYF.

In its sample, this clonotype was seen a few times. The J gene is TRBJ1-5, the V gene TRBV4-1; D gene uncertain. The germline V and J ends were trimmed by 1 base and 0 bases, with 13 bases remaining between them. Germline-derived CDR1 and CDR2 are MGHRA and YSYEKL. The CDR3 sequence is 17 residues long. The CDR3 sequence is CASSQAFRQNSNQPQHF. For the CDR3, the DNA is TGCGCCAGCAGCCAAGCGTTCCGTCAGAATAGCAATCAGCCCCAGCATTTT.

In nucleotides, the CDR3 is TGTGCCAGCTCACCGGGACAGGACATTAACACTGAAGCTTTCTTT. Protein: CASSPGQDINTEAFF. The chain recombines TRBV18 with TRBJ1-1; 8 nucleotides line up with TRBD1. Looked up from germline, CDR1 is KGHSH and CDR2 is LQKENI. V shed 3 bases and J 2 bases; nucleotides not matched to a gene: 5. CDR3 length: 15 amino acids.

This rearrangement joins TRBV3-1 to TRBJ2-7; 8 bases line up with TRBD1. Germline V lookup: CDR1 LGHDT, CDR2 YNNKEL (reference sequence). The CDR3 runs to 15 residues. The ends lost 2 bases at V and 3 bases at J; junction bases unmatched: 6. The CDR3 DNA follows: TGTGCCAGCAGCCAAACCCGGGACAGGTACTACGAGCAGTACTTC. Encoded protein: CASSQTRDRYYEQYF.

The V and J genes are TRBV4-1 and TRBJ2-5, with D unclear. CDR1 MGHRA and CDR2 YSYEKL come from the germline V gene. The CDR3 is made up of 13 amino acids. V shed 1 base and J shed 2 bases, with 5 bases lying between them. CDR3 DNA: TGCGCCAGCAGCCAAGTGGTTCAAGAGACCCAGTACTTC. Translation gives CASSQVVQETQYF.

This clonotype was counted many times. V gene TRBV20-1 combines with J gene TRBJ2-3; TRBD2 aligns across 7 bases. The CDR3 contains 15 residues. The ends lost 5 bases at V and 0 bases at J; junction bases unmatched: 8. Germline loops: CDR1 DFQATT, CDR2 SNEGSKA (reference sequence). CDR3 nucleotide sequence: TGCAGTGCTCCACTAGCGCAAGCTAGCACAGATACGCAGTATTTT. It is translated as CSAPLAQASTDTQYF.

This clonotype was picked up many times. V and J are TRBV20-1 and TRBJ2-3; a possible D gene is TRBD2 (7 bases). Per germline, CDR1 DFQATT and CDR2 SNEGSKA (reference sequence). The germline V and J ends were trimmed by 6 bases and 7 bases, with 20 bases remaining between them. The CDR3 is 14 residues long. The CDR3 sequence: CSARRAGAPHTQYF. In DNA, the CDR3 is TGCAGTGCCCGGCGGGCGGGGGCGCCCCATACGCAGTATTTT.

This clonotype was seen a few times. The V and J genes are TRBV7-6 and TRBJ1-1; no clear D gene. From germline, CDR1 is SGHVS and CDR2 FNYEAQ. V lost 1 base to trimming and J lost 6 bases, with 12 bases between them. This CDR3 comprises 14 residues. The CDR3 DNA reads TGTGCCAGCAGCTTAGGGTACCGGGAGGCTGAAGCTTTCTTT. This translates into CASSLGYREAEAFF.

V usage is TRBV12-3 or TRBV12-4 and J usage is TRBJ2-3, with D possibly called TRBD1 or TRBD2 (5 bases each). The germline V and J ends were trimmed by 3 bases and 1 base, with 8 bases remaining between them. The CDR3 has 14 residues. The DNA for the CDR3 is TGTGCCAGCAGTTTGGGGGACCGCACAGATACGCAGTATTTT. Its protein product is CASSLGDRTDTQYF.

This clonotype occurred a few times. The gene calls are TRBV6-1 and TRBJ2-4; 7 bases are a match to TRBD1. CDR1 and CDR2 (germline): MNHNS, SASEGT. The CDR3 loop spans 16 amino acids. Unmatched junction bases numbered 7, after V lost 5 bases and J lost 0 bases. The CDR3 region is CASSFQGGLAKNIQYF. The CDR3 coding sequence is TGTGCCAGCAGTTTCCAAGGGGGCCTAGCCAAAAACATTCAGTACTTC.

The chain combines TRBV20-1 with TRBJ2-3; a weak D match, TRBD2 (5 bases). Trimming took off 3 bases at V and 3 bases at J, with 13 bases between the two ends. The CDR3 sequence is 14 residues long. Germline CDR1 is DFQATT and CDR2 is SNEGSKA (reference sequence). The CDR3 nucleotides are TGCAGTGCTAGGTGGCTAGCTGGGACAGATACGCAGTATTTT. It specifies CSARWLAGTDTQYF.

This clonotype was observed many times. This chain connects TRBV28 to TRBJ2-7; D unresolved. The germline V gene encodes CDR1 MDHEN and CDR2 SYDVKM. Trimming stripped 3 bases from V and 0 bases from J, with 18 bases between. The CDR3 is made up of 17 amino acids. The CDR3 coding sequence is TGTGCCAGCAGTTTTAGTCTAGGCAGCGCGAGCTCCTACGAGCAGTACTTC. It is translated as CASSFSLGSASSYEQYF.

Only a few counts were recorded for this clonotype. V is TRBV21-1 and J is TRBJ2-5; the D call in the table, TRBD1, was not verified against the DNA. TRBV21-1 is classified as a pseudogene. There are 14 residues in the CDR3. The CDR3 region is CASSKGTPQETQYF. CDR3 coding DNA: TGTGCCAGCAGCAAAGGGACACCTCAAGAGACCCAGTACTTC.

This clonotype has ten or more counts. The chain couples TRBV27 to TRBJ1-4, with D tentatively TRBD1 (5 bases). V was pared by 2 bases and J by 5 bases, with 6 bases between. This CDR3 has 13 amino acids. Looked up from germline, CDR1 is MNHEY and CDR2 is SMNVEV (reference sequence). CDR3 in DNA: TGTGCCAGCAGTTTAGGGGGGAATGAAAAACTGTTTTTT. Its protein product is CASSLGGNEKLFF.

The chain joins TRBV20-1 to TRBJ2-7; TRBD1 matches at 10 bases. Losses at the gene ends were 0 bases for V and 10 bases for J; bases not matched to a gene: 9. Germline assignment: CDR1 DFQATT and CDR2 SNEGSKA (reference sequence). The CDR3 is 14 amino acids. DNA for the CDR3: TGCAGTGCTAGAGATCGGGGACAGGGGCCCGATCAGTACTTC. Its protein product is CSARDRGQGPDQYF.

V gene TRBV6-6 combines with J gene TRBJ2-7, with a weak D call TRBD2 (6 bases). The V gene's germline CDR1 is MNHNY and CDR2 SVGAGI (reference sequence). Trimming removed 5 bases from V and 3 bases from J, with 23 bases in between. The CDR3 is made up of 17 amino acids. The CDR3 loop reads CASSPSSGTLTNYEQYF. In nucleotides, the CDR3 is TGTGCCAGCAGTCCTTCCTCCGGGACTCTTACTAACTACGAGCAGTACTTC.

CDR3 sequence: CASSPQDLGTEAFF. In DNA, the CDR3 is TGTGCCAGCTCACCACAGGACCTGGGCACTGAAGCTTTCTTT. This chain uses TRBV18 with TRBJ1-1; D unresolved. The germline V gene encodes CDR1 KGHSH and CDR2 LQKENI. The germline V and J ends were trimmed by 1 base and 4 bases, with 10 bases remaining between them. CDR3 size: 14 residues.

J is TRBJ2-1 and V is TRBV11-2; 12 bases match TRBD1. V was pared by 5 bases and J by 8 bases, with 13 bases of the junction left unmatched. There are 17 residues in the CDR3. Germline-derived CDR1 and CDR2 are SGHAT and FQNNGV. CDR3: CASSEPGQGACCHEQFF. The CDR3 bases are TGTGCCAGCAGCGAACCGGGACAGGGGGCGTGTTGCCATGAGCAGTTCTTC.

This clonotype was observed at least ten times. The chain combines TRBV29-1 with TRBJ2-3; maybe TRBD2 (7 bases). In germline, CDR1 is SQVTM, CDR2 ANQGSEA. The CDR3 is 14 amino acids. Deletions cut 7 bases from V and 3 bases from J, with 17 bases between. CDR3 amino acids: CSATGGAGTDTQYF. The CDR3 DNA follows: TGCAGCGCCACTGGGGGGGCGGGGACAGATACGCAGTATTTT.

The gene calls are TRBV21-1 and TRBJ1-5. TRBV21-1 is listed as a pseudogene. This CDR3 has 14 amino acids. The CDR3 loop reads CASSKAVVRKPQHF. CDR3 DNA: TGTGCCAGCAGCAAAGCTGTGGTACGCAAGCCCCAGCATTTT.